This TCR beta chain stems from a study of neurological immune-mediated disorders. The CDR3 is made up of 13 amino acids. J gave up 9 bases and V 3 bases, and 6 bases lay outside the gene matches. The germline gives CDR1 LGHDT, CDR2 YNNKEL (reference sequence). This clonotype was recorded at least ten times. TCRdb reanalysed the 5' RACE reads using MiXCR and keeps one entry per CDR3 protein. The sample yields around 30,000 distinct CDR3 sequences, approximately 1.6% seen once. This rearrangement joins TRBV3-1 to TRBJ2-5; TRBD2 aligns across 8 bases. What was sequenced was PBMCs. This TCR came from a woman aged 30 to 39 with multiple sclerosis. As DNA, the CDR3 is TGTGCCAGCAGCCAGGGACTAGGTCAGGCCCAGTACTTC. Protein: CASSQGLGQAQYF.